The rows below give T cell receptor beta chains drawn from one sample of a study of blood T cell repertoires in COVID-19. The repertoire was sequenced with immunoSEQ multiplex PCR; TCRdb's copy has only in-frame clones and lacks some. The repertoire holds 150,000 or so clones, with roughly 78% as singletons. The sequenced sample consisted of peripheral blood. The origin of the receptors is a human donor with acute or convalescent COVID-19. The donor label of this sample is uncertain. Both conserved end residues are part of each CDR3. Fields, in order: D gene, V gene, clone size, J gene, CDR3 protein, CDR3 DNA. The D gene is left open where the match is weak. Only part of the rows carry a size: once, few, many, or a class if the clone is expanded.

d_gene: .
v_gene: TRBV6-1
abundance: .
j_gene: TRBJ1-2
CDR3aa: CASSDRSRIVYGYTF
CDR3nt: TGTGCCAGCAGTGATAGGAGCCGTATCGTCTATGGCTACACCTTC

d_gene: .
v_gene: TRBV5-4
abundance: .
j_gene: TRBJ2-1
CDR3aa: CASSPKQVRNEQFF
CDR3nt: TGTGCCAGCAGCCCCAAACAGGTTCGCAATGAGCAGTTCTTC

d_gene: .
v_gene: TRBV7-3
abundance: .
j_gene: TRBJ2-6
CDR3aa: CASSTVLSGANVLTF
CDR3nt: TGTGCCAGCAGCACTGTTCTCTCTGGGGCCAACGTCCTGACTTTC

d_gene: .
v_gene: TRBV29-1
abundance: few
j_gene: TRBJ1-6
CDR3aa: CSGVGTLQSSYNSPLHF
CDR3nt: TGCAGCGGCGTAGGGACACTTCAGAGCTCCTATAATTCACCCCTCCACTTT

d_gene: .
v_gene: TRBV7-2
abundance: .
j_gene: TRBJ2-5
CDR3aa: CASSSRQFQETQYF
CDR3nt: TGTGCCAGCAGCTCGCGACAGTTCCAAGAGACCCAGTACTTC

d_gene: .
v_gene: TRBV7-9
abundance: many
j_gene: TRBJ2-2
CDR3aa: CASSLFGDTGELFF
CDR3nt: TGTGCCAGCAGCTTATTCGGGGACACCGGGGAGCTGTTTTTT

d_gene: TRBD1
v_gene: TRBV7-9
abundance: .
j_gene: TRBJ1-5
CDR3aa: CASSLASGTGGQPQHF
CDR3nt: TGTGCCAGCAGCTTAGCCTCTGGGACAGGGGGACAGCCCCAGCATTTT

d_gene: TRBD1
v_gene: TRBV5-1
abundance: .
j_gene: TRBJ1-6
CDR3aa: CASSLEAGGGSPLHF
CDR3nt: TGCGCCAGCAGCTTGGAGGCAGGGGGAGGCTCACCCCTCCACTTT

d_gene: TRBD1
v_gene: TRBV27
abundance: .
j_gene: TRBJ1-2
CDR3aa: CASRDRDYGYTF
CDR3nt: TGTGCCAGCAGGGACAGGGACTATGGCTACACCTTC

d_gene: TRBD2
v_gene: TRBV30
abundance: .
j_gene: TRBJ2-3
CDR3aa: CAWSILAGTDTQYF
CDR3nt: TGTGCCTGGAGTATACTAGCGGGGACAGATACGCAGTATTTT

d_gene: TRBD1
v_gene: TRBV7-8
abundance: .
j_gene: TRBJ1-2
CDR3aa: CASSLTRTGHNYGYTF
CDR3nt: TGTGCCAGCAGCTTAACCCGGACAGGGCATAACTATGGCTACACCTTC

d_gene: .
v_gene: TRBV5-1
abundance: .
j_gene: TRBJ2-5
CDR3aa: CASSPEGETQYF
CDR3nt: TGCGCCAGCAGCCCGGAGGGGGAGACCCAGTACTTC

d_gene: .
v_gene: TRBV29-1
abundance: few
j_gene: TRBJ1-1
CDR3aa: CSVQQGPQRTEAFF
CDR3nt: TGCAGCGTCCAGCAGGGGCCCCAGAGGACTGAAGCTTTCTTT

d_gene: TRBD1
v_gene: TRBV19
abundance: .
j_gene: TRBJ1-5
CDR3aa: CASSIGTDRGQPQHF
CDR3nt: TGTGCCAGTAGTATCGGGACAGATCGTGGTCAGCCCCAGCATTTT

d_gene: .
v_gene: TRBV27
abundance: .
j_gene: TRBJ1-1
CDR3aa: CASNAWARGNTEAFF
CDR3nt: TGTGCCAGCAACGCATGGGCCCGGGGGAACACTGAAGCTTTCTTT

d_gene: .
v_gene: TRBV6-5
abundance: .
j_gene: TRBJ1-2
CDR3aa: CASSYRQGKGYTF
CDR3nt: TGTGCCAGCAGTTACCGGCAGGGGAAAGGCTACACCTTC

d_gene: TRBD1
v_gene: TRBV30
abundance: .
j_gene: TRBJ1-3
CDR3aa: CAWSVRTGSGNTIYF
CDR3nt: TGTGCCTGGAGTGTACGGACAGGCTCTGGAAACACCATATATTTT

d_gene: TRBD1
v_gene: TRBV5-4
abundance: .
j_gene: TRBJ1-1
CDR3aa: CASSPGTGISEAFF
CDR3nt: TGTGCCAGCAGTCCCGGGACAGGGATTTCTGAAGCTTTCTTT

d_gene: TRBD2
v_gene: TRBV2
abundance: .
j_gene: TRBJ2-3
CDR3aa: CASSEALVAGGVDTQYF
CDR3nt: TGTGCCAGCAGTGAAGCGTTGGTAGCGGGGGGTGTGGATACGCAGTATTTT

d_gene: .
v_gene: TRBV11-2
abundance: .
j_gene: TRBJ2-7
CDR3aa: CASSPGFEGEQYF
CDR3nt: TGTGCCAGCAGCCCGGGATTTGAGGGCGAGCAGTACTTC

d_gene: .
v_gene: TRBV29-1
abundance: .
j_gene: TRBJ1-1
CDR3aa: CSVEDQPGYTEAFF
CDR3nt: TGCAGCGTTGAAGATCAACCGGGTTACACTGAAGCTTTCTTT

d_gene: .
v_gene: TRBV29-1
abundance: .
j_gene: TRBJ1-2
CDR3aa: CSVEQANYGYTF
CDR3nt: TGCAGCGTTGAACAGGCTAACTATGGCTACACCTTC

d_gene: .
v_gene: TRBV5-6
abundance: .
j_gene: TRBJ1-3
CDR3aa: CASSLGQVGNTIYF
CDR3nt: TGTGCCAGCAGCTTGGGGCAGGTCGGAAACACCATATATTTT

d_gene: TRBD1
v_gene: TRBV30
abundance: .
j_gene: TRBJ1-4
CDR3aa: CAWNQGDNQREKLFF
CDR3nt: TGTGCCTGGAACCAGGGGGACAACCAGAGGGAAAAACTGTTTTTT

d_gene: TRBD2
v_gene: TRBV20-1
abundance: few
j_gene: TRBJ2-3
CDR3aa: CSASSGGSLSTDTQYF
CDR3nt: TGCAGTGCTAGTTCGGGGGGGTCGCTAAGCACAGATACGCAGTATTTT

d_gene: TRBD1
v_gene: TRBV2
abundance: .
j_gene: TRBJ2-5
CDR3aa: CASSETRTGYGEYQETQYF
CDR3nt: TGTGCCAGCAGTGAAACGCGGACAGGGTACGGGGAGTACCAAGAGACCCAGTACTTC

d_gene: .
v_gene: TRBV30
abundance: .
j_gene: TRBJ2-5
CDR3aa: CAWQGERTQYF
CDR3nt: TGTGCCTGGCAGGGTGAGAGGACCCAGTACTTC

d_gene: TRBD1
v_gene: TRBV10-3
abundance: .
j_gene: TRBJ1-6
CDR3aa: CAISGQGADSPLHF
CDR3nt: TGTGCCATCAGTGGACAGGGGGCTGACTCACCCCTCCACTTT

d_gene: .
v_gene: TRBV6-5
abundance: few
j_gene: TRBJ1-3
CDR3aa: CASSKSTAGNTIYF
CDR3nt: TGTGCCAGCTCCAAGTCCACAGCTGGAAACACCATATATTTT

d_gene: .
v_gene: TRBV19
abundance: .
j_gene: TRBJ2-7
CDR3aa: CASSISPSDYEQYF
CDR3nt: TGTGCCAGTAGTATTTCCCCGAGCGACTACGAGCAGTACTTC

d_gene: TRBD1
v_gene: TRBV19
abundance: .
j_gene: TRBJ2-3
CDR3aa: CASSIVGTGSTDTQYF
CDR3nt: TGTGCCAGTAGTATAGTGGGGACAGGGAGCACAGATACGCAGTATTTT

d_gene: .
v_gene: TRBV6-2/TRBV6-3
abundance: .
j_gene: TRBJ1-6
CDR3aa: CASRPPRSSPLHF
CDR3nt: TGTGCCAGCAGACCTCCAAGGAGCTCACCCCTCCACTTT

d_gene: TRBD1
v_gene: TRBV29-1
abundance: once
j_gene: TRBJ1-1
CDR3aa: CSALTGSSTEAFF
CDR3nt: TGCAGCGCCCTGACAGGGAGTAGTACTGAAGCTTTCTTT

d_gene: .
v_gene: TRBV4-3
abundance: .
j_gene: TRBJ2-3
CDR3aa: CASSQDGGGTDTQYF
CDR3nt: TGCGCCAGCAGCCAAGATGGAGGGGGCACAGATACGCAGTATTTT

d_gene: .
v_gene: TRBV28
abundance: .
j_gene: TRBJ1-3
CDR3aa: CASSLYQGSISGNTIYF
CDR3nt: TGTGCCAGCAGTTTATATCAGGGATCGATCTCTGGAAACACCATATATTTT

d_gene: .
v_gene: TRBV19
abundance: .
j_gene: TRBJ1-2
CDR3aa: CASSTTGWDGYTF
CDR3nt: TGTGCCAGTAGTACCACAGGGTGGGATGGCTACACCTTC